Following are 26 T cell receptor beta chains from one sample sequenced in a study of T cell responses to AZD1222 COVID-19 vaccine (dated by TCRdb to the early 2020s). This sample's time point label indicates: baseline before first vaccination. The receptor library was made with the immunoSEQ multiplex PCR assay. TCRdb re-hosts the immuneACCESS table, in-frame sequences only. Its copies lack some clones; in the studies checked, an unresolved V gene accounts for under half of them, and the cause for the rest is not known. This sample comprises about 76,000 clones, around nine tenths of them detected only once. Around 9.9% of the sample belongs to the ten largest clones. The starting material was peripheral blood, obtained on day 0 of AZD1222 vaccination. These receptors originate from an adult in good health.

CDR3: CASREQLGTEQYV. CDR3 bases: TGCGCCAGCAGAGAGCAGTTGGGCACCGAGCAGTACGTC. The chain employs TRBV5-1 and TRBJ2-7; D unresolved. Per the germline V gene, CDR1 is SGHRS and CDR2 is YFSETQ. V lost 5 bases to trimming and J lost 6 bases, with 15 bases between them. This CDR3 has 13 residues.

The V gene is TRBV4-2, the J gene TRBJ2-1, with TRBD2 identical over 7 bases. V shed 0 bases, J shed 2 bases, and the junction held 1 base outside the gene matches. Germline lookup yields CDR1 LGHNA and CDR2 YNFKEQ. The CDR3 extends over 15 amino acids. The CDR3 sequence: CASSQDGGAYNEQFF. DNA of the CDR3: TGTGCCAGCAGCCAAGATGGGGGGGCCTACAATGAGCAGTTCTTC.

The chain has TRBV7-9 and TRBJ2-2; 7 nucleotides align to TRBD2. Germline CDR1 and CDR2: SEHNR and FQNEAQ (reference sequence). The ends lost 10 bases at V and 4 bases at J; junction bases unmatched: 12. The CDR3 length is 15 residues. The CDR3 spells CATVTAGVGTGELFF. In DNA, the CDR3 is TGTGCCACCGTCACCGCGGGGGTTGGCACCGGGGAGCTGTTTTTT.

The chain couples TRBV19 to TRBJ2-7, with D perhaps assigned TRBD1 or TRBD2 (5 bases each). Germline values: CDR1 LNHDA, CDR2 SQIVND (reference sequence). Trimming shortened V by 8 bases and J by 6 bases, and 11 bases separated the two germline ends. This CDR3 comprises 11 residues. The CDR3 is CASGGGLEQYF. In DNA form, the CDR3 reads TGTGCCAGTGGTGGGGGTCTCGAGCAGTACTTC.

V gene TRBV28 combines with J gene TRBJ2-3, with 9 bases lining up with TRBD1. CDR1 MDHEN and CDR2 SYDVKM come from the germline V gene. The CDR3 contains 13 residues. In nucleotides, the CDR3 is TGTGCTCTGGGGACAGGGAATACAGATACGCAGTATTTT. This gives the protein CALGTGNTDTQYF.

The chain uses TRBV5-1 and TRBJ2-3, with D unresolved. Germline V lookup: CDR1 SGHRS, CDR2 YFSETQ. Trimming took 0 bases from V and 1 from J, leaving 6 bases between them. The CDR3 has 14 amino acids. This CDR3 reads CASSLVVGTDTQYF. In DNA, the CDR3 is TGCGCCAGCAGCTTGGTCGTAGGCACAGATACGCAGTATTTT.

The chain is built from TRBV7-8 and TRBJ1-2; 7 nucleotides align to TRBD1. The V and J ends lost 5 bases and 3 bases, in that order; junction bases with no gene match: 9. The CDR3 is 15 residues long. Germline V CDR1 and CDR2: SGHVS, FQNEAQ. CDR3 in amino acids: CASSPGTVKDYGYTF. CDR3 nucleotides: TGTGCCAGCAGCCCGGGGACAGTAAAAGACTATGGCTACACCTTC.

The V gene is TRBV5-6, the J gene TRBJ2-2; a possible D gene is TRBD2 (6 bases). Per the germline V gene, CDR1 is SGHDT and CDR2 is YYEEEE. This CDR3 has 12 amino acids. V lost 9 bases, J lost 4 bases, and 10 bases lay in between. The chain's CDR3 is CATSGVTGELFF. The CDR3 DNA reads as TGTGCCACCTCGGGAGTCACCGGGGAGCTGTTTTTT.

The chain uses TRBV10-3 and TRBJ1-1, with 10 bases matching TRBD1. The CDR3 has 17 residues. Germline values: CDR1 ENHRY, CDR2 SYGVKD. V dropped 1 base and J dropped 1; count of bases not matched to a gene: 6. CDR3 DNA: TGTGCCATCAGTGAGTATATGACAGGGGGCGGGAACACTGAAGCTTTCTTT. It yields the protein CAISEYMTGGGNTEAFF.

This clone occurred once. The chain links TRBV7-9 to TRBJ1-2; D unresolved. Per the germline V gene, CDR1 is SEHNR and CDR2 is FQNEAQ (reference sequence). The CDR3 is 13 amino acids. The ends were cut back, 5 bases at V and 6 bases at J, with 13 bases in the middle. The CDR3, as DNA: TGTGCCAGCAGCCGAACCGGGATGAATGGCTACACCTTC. Residues: CASSRTGMNGYTF.

About this clone itself: Its ends do not fully match the called genes, so a read error is possible. The chain has TRBV9 and TRBJ1-2, with D perhaps matching TRBD1 (5 bases). The CDR3 totals 15 residues. CDR1 is SGDLS, CDR2 YYNGEE, per germline. CDR3 protein: CASSVGGEDYYGYTF. The CDR3 DNA sequence: TGTGCCAGCAGCGTAGGGGGGGAGGATTACTACGGCTACACCTTC.

The V and J genes are TRBV6-4 and TRBJ2-2; 9 bases agree with TRBD1. Germline lookup yields CDR1 MRHNA and CDR2 SNTAGT. With V trimmed by 3 bases and J by 5 bases, 4 bases remained unmatched. This CDR3 contains 15 residues. This CDR3 is CASSDSGTGTGELFF. The DNA of the CDR3 is TGTGCCAGCAGTGATTCCGGGACAGGGACCGGGGAGCTGTTTTTT.

The genes are TRBV7-9 and TRBJ2-1; 7 bases are shared with TRBD2. This CDR3 has 15 amino acids. The V gene end was trimmed by 3 bases and the J gene end by 2 bases; junction bases not matched to a gene: 4. Germline-derived CDR1 and CDR2 are SEHNR and FQNEAQ (reference sequence). The CDR3 here is CASSFRGSPYNEQFF. The CDR3 DNA reads as TGTGCCAGCAGCTTCCGCGGGAGCCCCTACAATGAGCAGTTCTTC.

This chain links TRBV5-1 with TRBJ1-1; a possible D gene is TRBD1 (6 bases). V was cut by 9 bases and J by 4 bases, with 13 bases left in between. The germline V gene has CDR1 SGHRS and CDR2 YFSETQ. This CDR3 comprises 12 residues. CDR3 nucleotide sequence: TGCGCCATCCAGGGGCGGGCCACTGAAGCTTTCTTT. Encoded protein: CAIQGRATEAFF.

The V call is TRBV5-4, the J call TRBJ1-4, with D unresolved. Germline V gene sequence: CDR1 SGHNT, CDR2 YYREEE (reference sequence). V lost 0 bases and J 7 bases, leaving 7 bases between the germline ends. The CDR3 sequence is 13 residues long. This CDR3 is CASSLASGEKLFF. The CDR3 DNA reads as TGTGCCAGCAGCTTGGCCTCGGGTGAAAAACTGTTTTTT.

The V gene is TRBV5-1, the J gene TRBJ2-5; no firm D call. The CDR3 totals 15 residues. The V end was cut by 2 bases, the J end by 1 base, with 12 bases between. In germline, CDR1 is SGHRS, CDR2 YFSETQ. The CDR3 loop reads CASSLRAKLQETQYF. CDR3 in DNA: TGCGCCAGCAGCTTACGGGCGAAACTCCAAGAGACCCAGTACTTC.

This chain connects TRBV7-9 to TRBJ1-4; the D gene is possibly TRBD1 (6 bases). The CDR3 covers 15 residues. Trimming removed 4 bases at V and 7 bases at J, with 16 bases between. Germline CDR1 is SEHNR and CDR2 is FQNEAQ (reference sequence). CDR3 amino acids: CASSSQGGLGEKLFF. CDR3 nucleotide sequence: TGTGCCAGCAGCTCTCAAGGGGGTCTGGGTGAAAAACTGTTTTTT.

The rearrangement joins TRBV12-3 or TRBV12-4 to TRBJ2-3; no firm D call. The CDR3 is 13 residues long. The V end lost 4 bases, the J end lost 2 bases, and 7 bases lay between the germline ends. As DNA, the CDR3 is TGTGCCAGCAGTTCCGACCCCACAGATACGCAGTATTTT. This translates into CASSSDPTDTQYF.

V gene TRBV5-1 combines with J gene TRBJ2-2; weak D call: TRBD2 (6 bases). This CDR3 region has 16 residues. Trimming stripped 1 base from V and 0 bases from J, with 10 bases between. Germline CDR1 is SGHRS and CDR2 is YFSETQ. CDR3 sequence reads: CASSLIPGANTGELFF. DNA of the CDR3: TGCGCCAGCAGCTTGATTCCGGGGGCGAACACCGGGGAGCTGTTTTTT.

This clone has only one observation. The CDR3 loop reads CASSLRYENEQFF. The CDR3 bases are TGTGCCAGCAGCTTAAGGTATGAGAATGAGCAGTTCTTC. J is TRBJ2-1 and V is TRBV7-3; D not resolved. Per the germline V gene, CDR1 is SGHTA and CDR2 is FQGTGA. The CDR3 covers 13 residues. The germline V and J ends were trimmed by 1 base and 7 bases, with 8 bases remaining between them.

The chain couples TRBV5-4 to TRBJ1-1; D unclear. Trimming stripped 4 bases from V and 0 bases from J, with 16 bases between. From germline, CDR1 is SGHNT and CDR2 YYREEE (reference sequence). This CDR3 has 16 amino acids. Here the CDR3 reads CASSPLGPGMNTEAFF. In DNA form, the CDR3 reads TGTGCCAGCAGCCCACTCGGGCCTGGGATGAACACTGAAGCTTTCTTT.

The rearrangement links TRBV6-5 to TRBJ1-5, with D unresolved. The CDR3 runs to 13 residues. Looked up from germline, CDR1 is MNHEY and CDR2 is SVGAGI. V lost 2 bases to trimming and J lost 4 bases, with 6 bases between them. CDR3: CASSYAPNQPQHF. The CDR3 DNA reads TGTGCCAGCAGTTACGCTCCAAATCAGCCCCAGCATTTT.

This chain uses TRBV6-4 with TRBJ2-2, with 7 bases aligning to TRBD1. Per germline, CDR1 MRHNA and CDR2 SNTAGT. The CDR3 runs to 16 residues. Trimming at V came to 0 bases and at J to 5 bases, leaving 6 bases not matched to a gene. In DNA, the CDR3 is TGTGCCAGCAGTGACTCGACAGGGCTAAGTACCGGGGAGCTGTTTTTT. This codes for CASSDSTGLSTGELFF.

The chain recombines TRBV25-1 with TRBJ1-1, with D possibly matching TRBD1 (6 bases). Trimming cost V 6 bases and J 12 bases, with 26 bases left between them. Germline lookup yields CDR1 MGHDK and CDR2 SYGVNS. The CDR3 runs to 15 residues. The CDR3 sequence is CASSAARPQGLPPFF. The CDR3 coding sequence is TGTGCCAGCAGCGCCGCGCGCCCCCAGGGGTTACCGCCTTTCTTT.

The rearrangement joins TRBV11-2 to TRBJ2-5; TRBD2 aligns across 7 bases. Per germline, CDR1 SGHAT and CDR2 FQNNGV. The CDR3 has 14 residues. After removal of 2 bases from V and 4 bases from J, the junction contained 4 bases not matched to a gene. CDR3 sequence: CASSLLGGTETQYF. The CDR3 DNA sequence: TGTGCCAGCAGCTTATTGGGGGGGACAGAGACCCAGTACTTC.

The rearrangement joins TRBV10-3 to TRBJ1-5; 8 positions agree with TRBD1. In germline, CDR1 is ENHRY, CDR2 SYGVKD. J gave up 0 bases and V 10 bases, and 8 bases lay outside the gene matches. This CDR3 is built from 15 residues. CDR3 bases: TGTGCCACCACGACAGGGGCGGATAGCAATCAGCCCCAGCATTTT. Encoded protein: CATTTGADSNQPQHF.